Listed here are 28 T cell receptor beta chains from one sample, sequenced in a study of Graves' ophthalmopathy and Graves' hyperthyroidism. RNA transcripts yielded amplified TCR beta CDR3 regions. A first-round RT-PCR used HTBI primers, followed by a second-round multiplex PCR. From the multiplex PCR reads, TCRdb called clonotypes with MiXCR, one entry per CDR3 protein. The sample lists tens of thousands of distinct CDR3 sequences; roughly half were seen once. Source material: peripheral blood. All receptors derive from an adult woman with Graves' ophthalmopathy.

This clonotype came up many times. This chain joins TRBV6-6 and TRBJ1-3; D gene unclear. Germline values: CDR1 MNHNY, CDR2 SVGAGI (reference sequence). The CDR3 runs to 12 residues. V lost 0 bases to trimming and J lost 11 bases, with 8 bases between them. The CDR3 DNA reads TGTGCCAGCAGTTACTCGAGGAGTCCCATATATTTT. Translation gives CASSYSRSPIYF.

V is TRBV19 and J is TRBJ2-2; D is undetermined. The CDR3 loop spans 14 amino acids. Germline assignment: CDR1 LNHDA and CDR2 SQIVND (reference sequence). V was clipped by 5 bases and J by 9 bases, with 16 bases between them. CDR3 protein: CASSPNTKRRELFF. For the CDR3, the DNA is TGTGCCAGTAGTCCTAATACCAAACGGAGGGAGCTGTTTTTT.

For this clonotype: Germline is not matched at one junction end, which may reflect a read error. The chain uses TRBV19 and TRBJ2-3; 8 bases align to TRBD1. The CDR3 covers 13 residues. Germline-derived CDR1 and CDR2 are LNHDA and SQIVND (reference sequence). The CDR3 spells CASRTGDSDTRYF. The CDR3 bases are TGTGCCAGTAGGACAGGGGACTCAGATACGCGGTATTTT.

This chain links TRBV5-4 with TRBJ2-7; D call uncertain. Germline V gene lookup returns CDR1 SGHNT and CDR2 YYREEE (reference sequence). The length of the CDR3 is 8 residues. V shed 4 bases and J shed 11 bases, with 4 bases lying between them. Here the CDR3 reads CASSMEYF. CDR3 in DNA: TGTGCCAGCAGCATGGAGTACTTC.

The CDR3 DNA reads TGTGCCAGCAGTGAAGCAACAGGGGCAACTAATGAAGCTTTCTTT. This sequence encodes CASSEATGATNEAFF. V usage is TRBV6-1 and J usage is TRBJ1-1, with 7 bases aligning to TRBD1. Per germline, CDR1 MNHNS and CDR2 SASEGT. The V segment lost 0 bases and the J segment 7 bases; nucleotides outside the gene matches: 8. This CDR3 comprises 15 residues.

This clonotype was picked up many times. J is TRBJ2-3 and V is TRBV4-3; 7 bases align to TRBD2. J gave up 1 base and V 0 bases, and 4 bases lay outside the gene matches. In germline, CDR1 is LGHNA, CDR2 YSLEER. The CDR3 is made up of 16 amino acids. In DNA, the CDR3 is TGCGCCAGCAGCCAAGAGGGCGGGAGCGGCACAGATACGCAGTATTTT. It specifies CASSQEGGSGTDTQYF.

The rearrangement joins TRBV20-1 to TRBJ2-5; D remains unclear. This CDR3 region has 13 residues. Looked up from germline, CDR1 is DFQATT and CDR2 is SNEGSKA (reference sequence). Trimming removed 5 bases from V and 3 bases from J, with 13 bases in between. CDR3 residues: CSARSPAEETQYF. The CDR3 DNA is TGCAGTGCTCGTAGTCCGGCGGAAGAGACCCAGTACTTC.

As for this clonotype: The junction departs from the called germline gene at one end, perhaps through a read error. The genes are TRBV7-7 and TRBJ1-5; a possible D gene is TRBD1 (6 bases). CDR3 size: 16 residues. The germline V gene encodes CDR1 SSHAT and CDR2 FNYEAQ (reference sequence). As DNA, the CDR3 is TGCTCTAGCAGCTTTTGGCACGGGGGCGTCGGTCAGCCCCAGCATTTT. Translating it yields CSSSFWHGGVGQPQHF.

The table lists this clonotype with a count of one. V gene TRBV2 combines with J gene TRBJ1-1; possibly TRBD1 for D (5 bases). Per the germline V gene, CDR1 is SNHLY and CDR2 is FYNNEI. This CDR3 is 15 amino acids long. Trimming left V 6 bases short and J 4 bases short, with 18 bases between. CDR3 region: CASRGWGPGTTEAFF. The CDR3 nucleotides read TGTGCCAGCAGGGGTTGGGGCCCTGGGACCACTGAAGCTTTCTTT.

To note about this clonotype: One end of the junction fails to match germline, which may point to a read error. The V and J genes are TRBV4-2 and TRBJ2-7, with D perhaps TRBD2 (5 bases). The CDR3 is 18 amino acids. Germline assignment: CDR1 LGHNA and CDR2 YNFKEQ. Here the CDR3 reads CASSQDLSLAGLSYVQYF. Here the CDR3 DNA reads TGTGCCAGCAGCCAAGATTTATCCCTGGCGGGCTTATCCTACGTGCAGTACTTC.

This clonotype was seen many times. The chain uses TRBV9 and TRBJ2-7; D tentatively fits TRBD1 or TRBD2 (5 bases each). Germline V gene lookup returns CDR1 SGDLS and CDR2 YYNGEE. The CDR3 is made up of 14 amino acids. V lost 4 bases and J 3 bases, leaving 14 bases between the germline ends. The CDR3 loop is CASSPMVGDYEQYF. The CDR3 DNA sequence: TGTGCCAGCAGCCCAATGGTGGGGGACTACGAGCAGTACTTC.

This clonotype was recorded at least ten times. The chain carries TRBV6-5 and TRBJ1-2; tentatively, D is TRBD1 (5 bases). With 6 bases removed from V and 0 bases from J, the gap between germline ends came to 8 bases. Germline lookup yields CDR1 MNHEY and CDR2 SVGAGI. The CDR3 is made up of 13 amino acids. The CDR3 DNA sequence: TGTGCCAGCAGCAGGGACCCTAACTATGGCTACACCTTC. Amino acid sequence: CASSRDPNYGYTF.

The table lists this clonotype with many counts. This chain connects TRBV28 to TRBJ2-3; 9 bases fit TRBD1. With V trimmed by 7 bases and J by 4 bases, 9 bases remained unmatched. In germline, CDR1 is MDHEN, CDR2 SYDVKM. The length of the CDR3 is 15 residues. The CDR3 DNA reads TGTGCCAGCACCACCGGGGACAGGGAGTCAGATACGCAGTATTTT. Translation gives CASTTGDRESDTQYF.

This clonotype was seen repeatedly, ten times or more. The chain is built from TRBV6-2 or TRBV6-3 and TRBJ2-7; the D is unclear. The CDR3 contains 11 residues. Germline CDR1 and CDR2: MNHEY and SVGEGT. V gave up 7 bases and J gave up 0 bases, with 4 bases separating them. The CDR3 coding sequence is TGTGCCAGCACCCACTCCTACGAGCAGTACTTC. This encodes CASTHSYEQYF.

This clonotype was found many times. J is TRBJ1-6 and V is TRBV28; D unresolved. CDR3 length equals 12 residues. The germline V and J ends were trimmed by 7 bases and 5 bases, with 6 bases remaining between them. CDR1 MDHEN and CDR2 SYDVKM come from the germline V gene. CDR3 nucleotide sequence: TGTGCCAGCATGAGTAATAATTCACCCCTCCACTTT. This translates into CASMSNNSPLHF.

Worth noting for this clonotype: A much larger clonotype is one base distant, so this may be a read error. V gene TRBV3-1 combines with J gene TRBJ2-3; 9 bases are shared with TRBD2. The CDR3 has 14 residues. Per the germline V gene, CDR1 is LGHDT and CDR2 is YNNKEL (reference sequence). The CDR3 DNA follows: TGTGCCAGCAGCCAAGTGGTAGCGGGAGACCTAATGGATTTT. It is translated as CASSQVVAGDLMDF.

CDR3 sequence (DNA): TGCAGTGCTAGAGTGACACCTAGCACAGATACGCAGTATTTT. Residues: CSARVTPSTDTQYF. The chain has TRBV20-1 and TRBJ2-3, with D unclear. Per the germline V gene, CDR1 is DFQATT and CDR2 is SNEGSKA (reference sequence). The CDR3 extends over 14 amino acids. With 1 base removed from V and 0 bases from J, the gap between germline ends came to 8 bases.

This clonotype was observed at least ten times. This may come from a read error, since a much larger clone is one base off. The chain combines TRBV11-3 with TRBJ2-7, with TRBD2 identical over 10 bases. Germline values: CDR1 SGHNT, CDR2 YENEEA. The J segment lost 2 bases and the V segment lost 0 bases, leaving 4 bases of the junction unmatched. CDR3 size: 16 residues. In DNA, the CDR3 is TGTGCCAGCAGCTTAGATCCTAGCGGGAGCGCCTACGAGCAGTACTTC. Its translation is CASSLDPSGSAYEQYF.

Ten or more counts support this clonotype. The V call is TRBV3-1, the J call TRBJ1-5, with 8 bases identical to TRBD1. The length of the CDR3 is 13 residues. The germline gives CDR1 LGHDT, CDR2 YNNKEL (reference sequence). V dropped 4 bases and J dropped 8; count of bases not matched to a gene: 4. The CDR3 loop is CASSRTGNKPQHF. The CDR3 DNA reads as TGTGCCAGCAGCCGGACAGGGAATAAGCCCCAGCATTTT.

The chain recombines TRBV7-3 with TRBJ2-7; TRBD1 aligns across 7 bases. CDR3 size: 13 residues. The germline V gene has CDR1 SGHTA and CDR2 FQGTGA. V dropped 2 bases and J dropped 5; count of bases not matched to a gene: 3. This chain's CDR3 is CASSLQGVNEQYF. For the CDR3, the DNA is TGTGCCAGCAGCTTACAGGGGGTGAACGAGCAGTACTTC.

There are many counts of this clonotype. The chain recombines TRBV5-8 with TRBJ2-1; TRBD1 aligns across 10 bases. CDR1 is SGHTS and CDR2 is YDEGEE in the germline V gene. The CDR3 contains 14 residues. Trimming removed 6 bases from V and 8 bases from J; junction bases left unmatched: 8. The CDR3 loop reads CASTRTGGLDEQFF. CDR3 bases: TGTGCCAGCACCAGGACAGGGGGTTTAGATGAGCAGTTCTTC.

In regard to this clonotype: This is likely a read error, given that the CDR3 carries no conserved phenylalanine or tryptophan at its end. V and J are TRBV20-1 and TRBJ2-5, with 8 bases matching TRBD2. CDR1 DFQATT and CDR2 SNEGSKA come from the germline V gene (reference sequence). The CDR3 covers 13 residues. The CDR3 DNA sequence: TGCAGCTACCTAGCGGGCGAGTTGGAGACCCAGTACTGC. This encodes CSYLAGELETQYC.

V usage is TRBV11-2 and J usage is TRBJ2-5, with D perhaps TRBD2 (5 bases). Trimming took off 2 bases at V and 5 bases at J, with 9 bases between the two ends. CDR3 length: 13 amino acids. CDR1 is SGHAT, CDR2 FQNNGV, per germline. CDR3 region: CASSLSGMETQYF. DNA of the CDR3: TGTGCCAGCAGCTTATCCGGGATGGAGACCCAGTACTTC. Supplemented by reference TRBV11-2 and TRBJ2-5, the full variable domain reads EAGVAQSPRYKIIEKRQSVAFWCNPISGHATLYWYQQILGQGPKLLIQFQNNGVVDDSQLPKDRFSAERLKGVDSTLKIQPAKLEDSAVYLCASSLSGMETQYFGPGTRLLVL.

This clonotype was seen repeatedly, ten times or more. The chain joins TRBV27 to TRBJ2-1; D not certain. V gave up 7 bases and J gave up 6 bases, with 13 bases separating them. The CDR3 runs to 13 residues. The V gene's germline CDR1 is MNHEY and CDR2 SMNVEV (reference sequence). The CDR3 loop reads CASTPEISNEQFF. The CDR3 DNA reads TGTGCCAGCACCCCTGAGATCTCCAATGAGCAGTTCTTC.

This clonotype was seen only a few times. The rearrangement links TRBV27 to TRBJ1-1; no clear D gene. The germline gives CDR1 MNHEY, CDR2 SMNVEV (reference sequence). V dropped 1 base and J dropped 1 base, with 16 bases sitting between them. This CDR3 has 17 amino acids. CDR3 in DNA: TGTGCCAGCAGTTTATTTCACAGTACGACGGGGAACACTGAAGCTTTCTTT. It translates to CASSLFHSTTGNTEAFF.

In this sample, this clonotype turned up many times. The chain couples TRBV7-2 to TRBJ2-7; 10 bases align to TRBD1. With 5 bases clipped from V and 7 bases from J, the junction kept 8 bases outside the gene matches. Germline V gives CDR1 SGHTA, CDR2 FQGNSA. The CDR3 length is 14 residues. DNA of the CDR3: TGTGCCAGCAGCCAAGACAGGGGGCGCACAGAGCAGTACTTC. Its translation is CASSQDRGRTEQYF.

The V call is TRBV7-2, the J call TRBJ1-4, with D possibly matching TRBD1 (6 bases). The CDR3 covers 15 residues. The germline V and J ends were trimmed by 7 bases and 5 bases, with 17 bases remaining between them. CDR1 is SGHTA and CDR2 is FQGNSA in the germline V gene. CDR3 sequence: CASTAYPGVNEKLFF. In DNA form, the CDR3 reads TGTGCCAGCACCGCCTATCCAGGGGTGAATGAAAAACTGTTTTTT. The variable domain in full, with the rest retrieved from reference TRBV7-2 and TRBJ1-4, is GAGVSQSPSNKVTEKGKDVELRCDPISGHTALYWYRQSLGQGLEFLIYFQGNSAPDKSGLPSDRFSAERTGGSVSTLTIQRTQQEDSAVYLCASTAYPGVNEKLFFGSGTQLSVL.

A remark on this clonotype: Because it lacks the conserved phenylalanine or tryptophan at the end, this CDR3 is likely a read error. This chain links TRBV20-1 with TRBJ2-3; TRBD2 matches 9 bases. V was pared by 5 bases and J by 2 bases, with 8 bases of the junction left unmatched. Germline CDR1 and CDR2: DFQATT and SNEGSKA (reference sequence). This CDR3 is built from 15 residues. In nucleotides, the CDR3 is TGCAGTGCTCAGAAGGGACTAGCTGTCACAGATACGCAGTATTGT. The encoded protein is CSAQKGLAVTDTQYC.